This T cell receptor (beta chain) was recovered during a study of cytomegalovirus exposure and HLA in healthy donors. Findings and limits, study-wide: Accurate HLA-A and HLA-B prediction from TCR beta sequences was reported for most subjects.

The PCR had 60 Vbeta and 13 Jbeta primers. In the original workflow: Around 10 million shared chains were among 65 million to 85 million unique TCR beta chains counted in a later analysis. Only in-frame clones appear in the TCRdb table, and some are missing; sequencing was by immunoSEQ multiplex PCR. Clone size and the V and J calls come from that table; the DNA yielded D and trimming. The table has around 120,000 clones, more than 80% seen once. The germline gives CDR1 GTSNPN, CDR2 SVGIG (reference sequence). The V end was cut by 2 bases, the J end by 3 bases, with 9 bases between. CDR3 length equals 13 residues. Of note for this clone: Its specificity is unknown.

Sequencing was carried out using PBMCs. This TCR was sampled from a middle-aged woman in good health and CMV-seropositive. The rearrangement uses TRBV30 and TRBJ2-3; D might be TRBD2 (6 bases). The CDR3 bases are TGTGCCTGGAGTTCTGGGGGGACAGATACGCAGTATTTT. Amino acids: CAWSSGGTDTQYF.